These 20 T cell receptor beta chains share one sample of origin, sequenced in a study of blood T cell repertoires in COVID-19. Generated by immunoSEQ multiplex PCR, the TCRdb table keeps only in-frame clones and is missing some. The profile shows some 150,000 clones, less than 90% of them singletons. The sequencing sample was made of PBMCs or T cells enriched from blood (not recorded which). The receptors come from a woman aged 50 to 60 who had been exposed to COVID-19.

The chain is built from TRBV5-4 and TRBJ1-1, with 11 bases fitting TRBD1. The CDR3 loop spans 15 amino acids. J gave up 4 bases and V 4 bases, and 6 bases lay outside the gene matches. Per germline, CDR1 SGHNT and CDR2 YYREEE (reference sequence). CDR3 region: CASSGGGQGGTEAFF. In DNA form, the CDR3 reads TGTGCCAGCAGCGGTGGGGGACAGGGGGGCACTGAAGCTTTCTTT.

This sequence joins TRBV6-5 and TRBJ1-3, with D possibly TRBD1 on 5 matching bases. This CDR3 is 15 amino acids long. Germline CDR1 is MNHEY and CDR2 is SVGAGI. V was shortened by 2 bases and J by 0 bases, with 8 bases between the two germline ends. The CDR3 nucleotides read TGTGCCAGCAGTTACAGGGGCAGCTCTGGAAACACCATATATTTT. It is translated as CASSYRGSSGNTIYF.

The chain combines TRBV5-1 with TRBJ2-1; D ambiguous. V lost 0 bases and J lost 5, with 9 bases in between. CDR1 and CDR2 (germline): SGHRS, YFSETQ. This CDR3 has 14 amino acids. CDR3 residues: CASSLGALNNEQFF. In DNA, the CDR3 is TGCGCCAGCAGCTTGGGGGCCCTTAACAATGAGCAGTTCTTC.

The chain couples TRBV19 to TRBJ2-1; perhaps TRBD2 as D (5 bases). Trimming shortened V by 3 bases and J by 4 bases, and 10 bases separated the two germline ends. Germline assignment: CDR1 LNHDA and CDR2 SQIVND (reference sequence). This CDR3 is built from 14 residues. The CDR3 DNA sequence: TGTGCCAGTAGTATCGTCGCGGGTTACAATGAGCAGTTCTTC. It yields the protein CASSIVAGYNEQFF.

The chain has TRBV10-3 and TRBJ2-5; 11 nucleotides align to TRBD2. This CDR3 has 15 amino acids. Germline CDR1 reads ENHRY; CDR2 reads SYGVKD. J was trimmed by 5 bases and V by 2 bases; bases with no gene match: 4. The DNA of the CDR3 is TGTGCCATCAGTGAGCCCCGGACTAGCGGGGAGACCCAGTACTTC. Its translation: CAISEPRTSGETQYF.

The chain employs TRBV29-1 and TRBJ2-1; 12 positions match TRBD2. From germline, CDR1 is SQVTM and CDR2 ANQGSEA. CDR3 length equals 15 residues. Trimming cost V 4 bases and J 3 bases; bases outside gene matches: 4. The CDR3 region is CSVAGLAGLYNEQFF. In DNA, the CDR3 is TGCAGCGTTGCCGGACTAGCGGGGCTCTACAATGAGCAGTTCTTC.

The chain recombines TRBV5-4 with TRBJ1-2, with D possibly matching TRBD1 (5 bases). The V gene's germline CDR1 is SGHNT and CDR2 YYREEE (reference sequence). The CDR3 runs 14 residues. V dropped 0 bases and J dropped 7 bases, with 13 bases sitting between them. Here the CDR3 reads CASSLARGYGGYTF. The DNA for the CDR3 is TGTGCCAGCAGCTTGGCTAGGGGCTATGGTGGCTACACCTTC.

The V call is TRBV5-1, the J call TRBJ2-1; 10 bases match TRBD2. The CDR3 has 16 residues. J was trimmed by 5 bases and V by 4 bases; bases with no gene match: 9. Looked up from germline, CDR1 is SGHRS and CDR2 is YFSETQ. CDR3 loop: CASSARLAGSNNEQFF. The CDR3 nucleotides read TGCGCCAGCAGCGCGCGACTAGCGGGTTCGAACAATGAGCAGTTCTTC. The whole variable domain, remainder taken from reference TRBV5-1 and TRBJ2-1, is KAGVTQTPRYLIKTRGQQVTLSCSPISGHRSVSWYQQTPGQGLQFLFEYFSETQRNKGNFPGRFSGRQFSNSRSEMNVSTLELGDSALYLCASSARLAGSNNEQFFGPGTRLTVL.

The DNA of the CDR3 is TGTGCCAGCAGCCGCCCAGGAGGTGAAGCTTTCTTT. As protein: CASSRPGGEAFF. The chain combines TRBV7-3 with TRBJ1-1; D uncertain. Trimming shortened V by 5 bases and J by 7 bases, and 11 bases separated the two germline ends. The CDR3 is made up of 12 amino acids. The germline V gene has CDR1 SGHTA and CDR2 FQGTGA.

This clone turned up a few times. The chain is built from TRBV7-8 and TRBJ2-5; 8 bases are shared with TRBD1. Germline CDR1 reads SGHVS; CDR2 reads FQNEAQ. The CDR3 is made up of 15 amino acids. J lost 3 bases, V lost 4 bases, and 7 bases had no gene match. CDR3 sequence: CASSSRDRGKETQYF. As DNA, the CDR3 is TGTGCCAGCAGCTCTCGAGACAGGGGAAAAGAGACCCAGTACTTC.

As concerns this clone: Other nucleotide sequences in the sample specify the same CDR3. The genes are TRBV7-9 and TRBJ1-3, with TRBD1 identical over 7 bases. Per the germline V gene, CDR1 is SEHNR and CDR2 is FQNEAQ (reference sequence). J lost 4 bases, V lost 1 base, and 4 bases had no gene match. The CDR3 spans 15 residues. The CDR3, as DNA: TGTGCCAGCAGCTTAGAGGGGGCTCAGGGAAACACCATATATTTT. This gives the protein CASSLEGAQGNTIYF.

The J gene is TRBJ2-5, the V gene TRBV2; 10 positions agree with TRBD2. Per germline, CDR1 SNHLY and CDR2 FYNNEI. The CDR3 sequence is 14 residues long. V gave up 7 bases and J gave up 14 bases; unmatched junction bases: 16. For the CDR3, the DNA is TGTGCCAGCACGCCCCAGGGGCAAGCGGGGGGGCCTTACTTC. This codes for CASTPQGQAGGPYF. Full variable domain (missing parts from reference TRBV2 and TRBJ2-5): EPEVTQTPSHQVTQMGQEVILRCVPISNHLYFYWYRQILGQKVEFLVSFYNNEISEKSEIFDDQFSVERPDGSNFTLKIRSTKLEDSAMYFCASTPQGQAGGPYFGPGTRLLVL.

The genes are TRBV3-1 (or the pseudogene TRBV3-2) and TRBJ1-1, with D possibly TRBD1 on 6 matching bases. The V gene lost 5 bases and the J gene lost 3 bases, with 13 bases spanning the gap. There are 14 residues in the CDR3. CDR1 is LGHDT and CDR2 is YNNKEL in the germline V gene (reference sequence). Here the CDR3 DNA reads TGTGCCAGCAGCGACCGGGACACGGACACTGAAGCTTTCTTT. The encoded protein is CASSDRDTDTEAFF.

The rearrangement links TRBV10-3 to TRBJ2-7, with D perhaps TRBD2 (6 bases). Between the trimmed V and J ends, which lost 8 bases and 2 bases, there was a span of 10 bases. CDR1 ENHRY and CDR2 SYGVKD come from the germline V gene. The CDR3 covers 12 residues. The DNA for the CDR3 is TGTGCCATCGGCGGCGGGGCCTACGAGCAGTACTTC. Protein: CAIGGGAYEQYF.

The chain uses TRBV5-1 and TRBJ1-4, with D uncertain. Trimming pared 4 bases from V and 6 bases from J, leaving 16 bases between. This CDR3 region has 15 residues. From germline, CDR1 is SGHRS and CDR2 YFSETQ. CDR3 sequence: CASSPRRLTDEKLFF. As DNA, the CDR3 is TGCGCCAGCAGCCCTCGTCGACTTACGGATGAAAAACTGTTTTTT. The full variable domain, its missing parts supplied by reference TRBV5-1 and TRBJ1-4, is KAGVTQTPRYLIKTRGQQVTLSCSPISGHRSVSWYQQTPGQGLQFLFEYFSETQRNKGNFPGRFSGRQFSNSRSEMNVSTLELGDSALYLCASSPRRLTDEKLFFGSGTQLSVL.

This clone was seen a handful of times. The chain combines TRBV5-1 with TRBJ1-5; D is possibly TRBD1 (5 bases). Trimming removed 7 bases at V and 5 bases at J, with 19 bases between. Germline V gene data show CDR1 as SGHRS and CDR2 as YFSETQ. This CDR3 spans 15 amino acids. The CDR3 protein is CASWVGGAVDQPQHF. The CDR3 DNA sequence: TGCGCCAGCTGGGTGGGCGGGGCTGTGGATCAGCCCCAGCATTTT.

The V and J genes are TRBV6-1 and TRBJ1-6, with TRBD1 matching 10 bases. Germline CDR1 reads MNHNS; CDR2 reads SASEGT. The CDR3 is made up of 16 amino acids. The V gene end was trimmed by 4 bases and the J gene end by 9 bases; junction bases not matched to a gene: 9. CDR3 loop: CASSGTWTGGGSPLHF. CDR3 DNA sequence: TGTGCCAGCAGTGGCACCTGGACAGGGGGAGGTTCACCCCTCCACTTT.

The chain joins TRBV7-2 to TRBJ2-4; 8 bases are shared with TRBD2. CDR1 is SGHTA and CDR2 is FQGNSA in the germline V gene. CDR3 size: 15 residues. V trimming: 3 bases; J trimming: 0 bases; junction bases outside the gene matches: 1. CDR3 loop: CASSFAGGAKNIQYF. The CDR3, as DNA: TGTGCCAGCAGCTTTGCGGGGGGAGCCAAAAACATTCAGTACTTC.

The chain links TRBV19 to TRBJ1-5; D perhaps matches TRBD1 (6 bases). This CDR3 region has 13 residues. CDR1 is LNHDA, CDR2 SQIVND, per germline (reference sequence). V gave up 6 bases and J gave up 5 bases, with 11 bases separating them. The CDR3 DNA follows: TGTGCCAGTAGATTACAGGGAGATCAGCCCCAGCATTTT. It is translated as CASRLQGDQPQHF.

J is TRBJ2-5 and V is TRBV6-2 or TRBV6-3, with D hard to call. Germline V gives CDR1 MNHEY, CDR2 SVGEGT. V was trimmed by 5 bases and J by 0 bases, leaving 4 bases between them. The CDR3 totals 12 residues. CDR3 protein: CASSANQETQYF. CDR3 coding DNA: TGTGCCAGCAGTGCTAACCAAGAGACCCAGTACTTC.